This entry concerns a single TCR beta chain. This sample was taken from a study of T-cell reconstitution after alpha-beta-depleted transplantation in children. The germline V gene encodes CDR1 MGHRA and CDR2 YSYEKL. The V end lost 2 bases, the J end lost 2 bases, and 10 bases lay between the germline ends. CDR3 length: 14 amino acids. Unique molecular identifiers were built into the TCRbeta library. From the PCR reads, TCRdb called clonotypes with MiXCR, one entry per CDR3 protein. The profile covers some 340,000 distinct CDR3 sequences, with about 9.3% appearing a single time and approximately 2.3% taken by the ten largest.

The V and J genes are TRBV4-1 and TRBJ2-7; D may be TRBD2 (6 bases). Sequenced material: PBMCs from the stem cell graft donor, taken from the stem cell graft. The TCR was taken from a human donor who donated a stem cell graft to a child with acute lymphoblastic leukemia. For the CDR3, the DNA is TGCGCCAGCAGCCAAACCGGAGGGGCCTACGAGCAGTACTTC. Translation gives CASSQTGGAYEQYF.